The next 31 T cell receptor beta chains were all read from a single sample in a study of spatial heterogeneity in lung cancer. Time point in this sample: sample taken at primary tumor resection. Sequencing was performed on whole RNA extracted from tumor and nontumor lung tissue, or from frozen PBMC, and the material was left unsorted. One entry per CDR3 protein results from TCRdb running MiXCR on the 5' RACE reads. Here the sample spans more than 4,000 distinct CDR3 sequences, about 48% being singletons. This sample comprised PBMCs, obtained at surgery. The receptors were gathered from a female donor with early-stage non-small cell lung cancer.

Worth noting for this clonotype: Relative to the germline gene, one junction end is altered; a read error may explain this. With the library built for alpha chains, this beta chain is off target and its frequency is not meaningful. J is TRBJ2-2 and V is TRBV6-6; possibly TRBD2 for D (7 bases). The germline CDR1 and CDR2 sequences are MNHNY and SVGAGI (reference sequence). The CDR3 loop spans 17 amino acids. The CDR3 loop is CTSSYRGGGLNTGELFF. DNA of the CDR3: TGTACCAGCAGTTACCGGGGCGGGGGCCTGAACACCGGGGAGCTGTTTTTT.

As to this clonotype: This beta chain was picked up by a library intended for alpha chains and is off target, so its count carries little meaning. The V call is TRBV19, the J call TRBJ2-2; 9 bases fit TRBD1. Trimming cost V 7 bases and J 6 bases; bases outside gene matches: 6. The CDR3 runs 14 residues. CDR1 and CDR2 (germline): LNHDA, SQIVND (reference sequence). The CDR3 DNA is TGTGCCAGTATCAAGGACAGGGGTCCCGGGGAGCTGTTTTTT. This gives the protein CASIKDRGPGELFF.

This clonotype was counted a few times. This beta chain represents an off-target read in a library built for alpha chains; its size is of limited meaning. The chain is built from TRBV5-5 and TRBJ2-1, with unresolved D. This CDR3 region has 14 residues. CDR1 is SGHKS and CDR2 is YYEKEE in the germline V gene (reference sequence). V lost 7 bases and J 0 bases, leaving 11 bases between the germline ends. CDR3 coding DNA: TGTGCCAGCCTCCCTGTTAGCTCCTACAATGAGCAGTTCTTC. Amino acid sequence: CASLPVSSYNEQFF.

Comments on this clonotype: The library was built for alpha chains, so this beta chain is an off-target read and its size means little. The rearrangement uses TRBV27 and TRBJ2-7, with TRBD2 matching 9 bases. There are 14 residues in the CDR3. In germline, CDR1 is MNHEY, CDR2 SMNVEV (reference sequence). V was clipped by 5 bases and J by 2 bases; unmatched bases: 4. CDR3 in amino acids: CASSTGLAPYEQYF. CDR3 in DNA: TGTGCCAGCAGTACGGGACTAGCCCCCTACGAGCAGTACTTC.

Note on this clonotype: This beta chain appears as a stray read in a library generated for alpha chains; its size is not informative. J is TRBJ2-5 and V is TRBV7-8, with 7 bases that match TRBD1. The germline CDR1 and CDR2 sequences are SGHVS and FQNEAQ. Trimming removed 1 base from V and 3 bases from J; junction bases left unmatched: 2. The CDR3 has 14 amino acids. The CDR3 is CASSLEDREETQYF. For the CDR3, the DNA is TGTGCCAGCAGCTTAGAAGACAGGGAAGAGACCCAGTACTTC.

Comment on this clonotype: Because the library targeted alpha chains, this beta chain is an off-target read whose size means little. The chain couples TRBV20-1 to TRBJ1-5; possibly TRBD1 for D (6 bases). V shed 3 bases and J shed 2 bases, with 11 bases lying between them. Germline V gives CDR1 DFQATT, CDR2 SNEGSKA (reference sequence). The CDR3 extends over 14 amino acids. This CDR3 is CSASQGYGNQPQHF. For the CDR3, the DNA is TGCAGTGCTAGTCAGGGGTACGGCAATCAGCCCCAGCATTTT.

This clonotype is termed medium-sized (0.01 to 0.1%). Found in a library prepared for alpha chains, this beta chain is an off-target read, and its abundance has little meaning. This sequence joins TRBV10-3 and TRBJ2-5, with D tentatively TRBD2 (6 bases). V lost 10 bases and J lost 7, with 22 bases in between. Germline CDR1 and CDR2: ENHRY and SYGVKD. The CDR3 covers 14 residues. The CDR3 DNA follows: TGTGCCACCTCCAGGGACGGATTGGGGGGGACCCAGTACTTC. It is translated as CATSRDGLGGTQYF.

Regarding this clonotype: Found in a library prepared for alpha chains, this beta chain is an off-target read, and its abundance has little meaning. This chain links TRBV2 with TRBJ2-2, with D tentatively TRBD1 or TRBD2 (5 bases each). This CDR3 contains 17 residues. Germline V CDR1 and CDR2: SNHLY, FYNNEI. The V end was cut by 7 bases, the J end by 0 bases, with 18 bases between. The CDR3 reads CASTAFRDAPNTGELFF. Written as DNA, the CDR3 is TGTGCCAGCACCGCCTTCCGGGACGCTCCGAACACCGGGGAGCTGTTTTTT.

This clonotype was detected a few times. This beta chain is a stray sequence in a library constructed for alpha chains; its clone size is not meaningful. J is TRBJ1-1 and V is TRBV7-9; no clear D. V was pared by 4 bases and J by 0 bases, with 9 bases between. CDR3 length: 14 amino acids. Germline V gene data show CDR1 as SEHNR and CDR2 as FQNEAQ (reference sequence). The CDR3, as DNA: TGTGCCAGCAGCTCCCCACCGATGAACACTGAAGCTTTCTTT. Its protein product is CASSSPPMNTEAFF. Full variable domain (rest looked up from reference TRBV7-9 and TRBJ1-1): DTGVSQNPRHKITKRGQNVTFRCDPISEHNRLYWYRQTLGQGPEFLTYFQNEAQLEKSRLLSDRFSAERPKGSFSTLEIQRTEQGDSAMYLCASSSPPMNTEAFFGQGTRLTVV.

A note on this clonotype: The library was designed around alpha chains, so this beta chain is a stray read whose abundance carries little weight. The gene calls are TRBV15 and TRBJ2-6; TRBD1 is a possible D gene (5 bases). The CDR3 sequence is 14 residues long. The V and J ends lost 3 bases and 9 bases respectively, with 12 bases between them. Looked up from germline, CDR1 is LNHNV and CDR2 is YYDKDF (reference sequence). CDR3 residues: CATSRDLRGNVLTF. As DNA, the CDR3 is TGTGCCACCAGCAGGGACCTTAGGGGCAACGTCCTGACTTTC.

Regarding this clonotype: This beta chain slipped into a library made for alpha chains as a stray read, so its size is not meaningful. The CDR3 sequence: CASSQEWRDFYNEQFF. The CDR3 DNA follows: TGTGCCAGCAGCCAAGAATGGCGGGACTTCTACAATGAGCAGTTCTTC. V and J are TRBV4-2 and TRBJ2-1; D is perhaps TRBD2 (6 bases). The ends were cut back, 0 bases at V and 3 bases at J, with 12 bases in the middle. This CDR3 is built from 16 residues. Germline lookup yields CDR1 LGHNA and CDR2 YNFKEQ.

As regards this clonotype: Being off target in a library aimed at alpha chains, this beta chain has a size of little meaning. This chain uses TRBV7-2 with TRBJ2-1, with unresolved D. V shed 1 base and J shed 8 bases, with 12 bases lying between them. The CDR3 has 14 amino acids. Germline V CDR1 and CDR2: SGHTA, FQGNSA. As DNA, the CDR3 is TGTGCCAGCAGCTTAGGGTTAATCTTCCATGAGCAGTTCTTC. Translation gives CASSLGLIFHEQFF.

This clonotype came up once. The library was prepared for alpha chains; this beta chain is a stray read, so its frequency means little. The rearrangement joins TRBV27 to TRBJ2-3; the D gene is possibly TRBD2 (5 bases). Trimming pared 11 bases from V and 4 bases from J, leaving 22 bases between. There are 15 residues in the CDR3. Germline lookup yields CDR1 MNHEY and CDR2 SMNVEV (reference sequence). CDR3 residues: CASETTRPPPDTQYF. DNA of the CDR3: TGTGCCTCCGAAACTACTAGGCCGCCGCCAGATACGCAGTATTTT.

As for this clonotype: This beta chain came through as a stray read in a library set up for alpha chains, and its size says little. The chain uses TRBV7-2 and TRBJ2-5, with 8 positions matching TRBD2. Germline V gene data show CDR1 as SGHTA and CDR2 as FQGNSA. The CDR3 is 18 residues long. J was trimmed by 5 bases and V by 5 bases; bases with no gene match: 19. The CDR3, as DNA: TGTGCCAGCAGCCCGAGGGTAGGCGGGGGGACGGCCTCGGAGACCCAGTACTTC. As protein: CASSPRVGGGTASETQYF.

A word on this clonotype: The library was built for alpha chains, so this beta chain is an off-target read and its size means little. The CDR3 loop is CASSPAGQETQYF. The CDR3 bases are TGTGCCAGCTCACCTGCAGGACAAGAGACCCAGTACTTC. The rearrangement joins TRBV18 to TRBJ2-5; D remains ambiguous. Germline lookup yields CDR1 KGHSH and CDR2 LQKENI. CDR3 length equals 13 residues. The V end lost 3 bases, the J end lost 2 bases, and 7 bases lay between the germline ends.

As regards this clonotype: This beta chain is an off-target read within a library intended for alpha chains, so its frequency means little. V gene TRBV28 combines with J gene TRBJ2-3, with a possible D match to TRBD2 (5 bases). There are 13 residues in the CDR3. The V gene lost 2 bases and the J gene lost 6 bases, with 9 bases spanning the gap. In germline, CDR1 is MDHEN, CDR2 SYDVKM. Written as DNA, the CDR3 is TGTGCCAGCAGTTTACTTTCGGGGGATACGCAGTATTTT. It translates to CASSLLSGDTQYF.

A word on this clonotype: Because the library targeted alpha chains, this beta chain is an off-target read whose size means little. CDR3 region: CASSPGLFHRETQYF. DNA for the CDR3: TGTGCCAGCAGTCCCGGACTCTTTCATCGAGAGACCCAGTACTTC. This sequence joins TRBV28 and TRBJ2-5; weak D call: TRBD2 (5 bases). Germline V gene lookup returns CDR1 MDHEN and CDR2 SYDVKM. V lost 5 bases and J lost 4, with 17 bases in between. The CDR3 consists of 15 residues.

As regards this clonotype: As an off-target read in a library built for alpha chains, this beta chain has a frequency of little significance. The chain employs TRBV12-3 or TRBV12-4 and TRBJ2-7; tentative D call: TRBD2 (6 bases). The CDR3 totals 12 residues. The ends were cut back, 4 bases at V and 10 bases at J, with 14 bases in the middle. In DNA, the CDR3 is TGTGCCAGCAGTTGGGGTCCGGGACTTCAGTACTTC. Translated: CASSWGPGLQYF.

As for this clonotype: This beta chain slipped into a library made for alpha chains as a stray read, so its size is not meaningful. The genes are TRBV5-8 and TRBJ2-6, with 8 bases matching TRBD1. With V trimmed by 3 bases and J by 0 bases, 11 bases remained unmatched. This CDR3 spans 19 amino acids. Germline assignment: CDR1 SGHTS and CDR2 YDEGEE. CDR3 DNA sequence: TGTGCCAGCAGCTCCCGGAAGGACAGGGCGTACTCTGGGGCCAACGTCCTGACTTTC. Translated: CASSSRKDRAYSGANVLTF.

This clonotype turned up a few times. This beta chain is a stray read from a library made for alpha chains; its abundance is not meaningful. The chain carries TRBV20-1 and TRBJ2-1; 8 bases match TRBD2. The junction had 2 bases not matched to a gene; V was cut back by 5 bases and J by 2 bases. The CDR3 loop spans 13 amino acids. The germline CDR1 and CDR2 sequences are DFQATT and SNEGSKA (reference sequence). CDR3 residues: CSASAGAYNEQFF. The CDR3 DNA is TGCAGTGCTTCAGCGGGAGCCTACAATGAGCAGTTCTTC.

About this clonotype itself: This beta chain is an off-target read within a library intended for alpha chains, so its frequency means little. Written as DNA, the CDR3 is TGTGCCAGCCTTCAAACTAGCGGGACCTACAATGAGCAGTTCTTC. As protein: CASLQTSGTYNEQFF. J is TRBJ2-1 and V is TRBV28; 10 nucleotides line up with TRBD2. The length of the CDR3 is 15 residues. Germline CDR1 MDHEN, CDR2 SYDVKM. J lost 2 bases, V lost 8 bases, and 6 bases had no gene match.

As to this clonotype: As an off-target read in a library built for alpha chains, this beta chain has a frequency of little significance. This chain joins TRBV12-5 and TRBJ2-5; the D gene is possibly TRBD2 (5 bases). V shed 2 bases and J shed 6 bases, with 13 bases lying between them. The CDR3 is 14 residues long. Germline values: CDR1 LGHNT, CDR2 FRNRAP. The CDR3 DNA reads as TGTGCTAGTGGTTTGACCGGGCCGGGGAAGACCCAGTACTTC. As protein: CASGLTGPGKTQYF. Complete variable domain (other parts from reference TRBV12-5 and TRBJ2-5): DARVTQTPRHKVTEMGQEVTMRCQPILGHNTVFWYRQTMMQGLELLAYFRNRAPLDDSGMPKDRFSAEMPDATLATLKIQPSEPRDSAVYFCASGLTGPGKTQYFGPGTRLLVL.

In regard to this clonotype: Found in a library prepared for alpha chains, this beta chain is an off-target read, and its abundance has little meaning. The chain recombines TRBV2 with TRBJ2-2, with TRBD2 identical over 9 bases. V trimming: 8 bases; J trimming: 4 bases; junction bases outside the gene matches: 14. Germline V CDR1 and CDR2: SNHLY, FYNNEI. This CDR3 spans 17 amino acids. The CDR3 loop reads CASGVPEGLAGTGELFF. The CDR3 DNA is TGTGCCAGCGGGGTGCCGGAGGGACTAGCAGGCACCGGGGAGCTGTTTTTT.

The table lists this clonotype with a few counts. Within a library made for alpha chains, this beta chain is off target, and its count is uninformative. The CDR3 loop reads CASSWNTGELFF. The CDR3 DNA sequence: TGTGCCAGCAGCTGGAACACCGGGGAGCTGTTTTTT. The chain uses TRBV7-6 and TRBJ2-2; D gene ambiguous. CDR1 SGHVS and CDR2 FNYEAQ come from the germline V gene. CDR3 length: 12 residues. V was shortened by 4 bases and J by 1 base, with 1 base between the two germline ends.

As to this clonotype: The library was designed around alpha chains, so this beta chain is a stray read whose abundance carries little weight. The J gene is TRBJ1-1, the V gene TRBV3-1; D remains unclear. V lost 1 base and J 4 bases, leaving 4 bases between the germline ends. Germline CDR1 reads LGHDT; CDR2 reads YNNKEL (reference sequence). The CDR3 consists of 12 residues. CDR3 DNA: TGTGCCAGCAGCCAAGGCAGCACTGAAGCTTTCTTT. This sequence encodes CASSQGSTEAFF.

A remark on this clonotype: As an off-target read in a library built for alpha chains, this beta chain has a frequency of little significance. The chain carries TRBV6-1 and TRBJ2-7, with D unresolved. The CDR3 contains 12 residues. Germline lookup yields CDR1 MNHNS and CDR2 SASEGT. Trimming removed 1 base at V and 9 bases at J, with 10 bases between. CDR3 loop: CASSEVVERQYF. CDR3 nucleotide sequence: TGTGCCAGCAGTGAAGTGGTAGAAAGGCAGTACTTC.

This clonotype was found once. This beta chain is an off-target read within a library intended for alpha chains, so its frequency means little. The rearrangement uses TRBV20-1 and TRBJ2-7, with TRBD2 identical over 7 bases. Germline V lookup: CDR1 DFQATT, CDR2 SNEGSKA (reference sequence). The CDR3 extends over 14 amino acids. Unmatched junction bases numbered 5, after V lost 1 base and J lost 2 bases. The CDR3 DNA reads TGCAGTGCTAGAGGGGCTAGCGGAACCTACGAGCAGTACTTC. It translates to CSARGASGTYEQYF.

This clonotype came up once. This beta chain came through as a stray read in a library set up for alpha chains, and its size says little. This chain joins TRBV20-1 and TRBJ2-7; 8 bases align to TRBD2. V shed 5 bases and J 2 bases; nucleotides not matched to a gene: 11. Germline CDR1 and CDR2: DFQATT and SNEGSKA (reference sequence). The CDR3 loop spans 15 amino acids. The CDR3 loop is CSARPPAGATYEQYF. The DNA of the CDR3 is TGCAGTGCTCGGCCGCCAGCGGGAGCCACCTACGAGCAGTACTTC.

To note about this clonotype: Being off target in a library aimed at alpha chains, this beta chain has a size of little meaning. The chain recombines TRBV21-1 with TRBJ2-1; the table assigns TRBD2, which was not confirmed against the DNA. TRBV21-1 is tagged as a pseudogene. The CDR3 loop spans 16 amino acids. This chain's CDR3 is CASSKGTSGSFKEQFF. In DNA, the CDR3 is TGTGCCAGCAGCAAAGGGACTAGCGGGAGCTTCAAAGAGCAGTTCTTC.

To note about this clonotype: A library made for alpha chains picked up this beta chain off target, so its size means little. The chain employs TRBV6-5 and TRBJ2-7; D gene uncertain. The germline CDR1 and CDR2 sequences are MNHEY and SVGAGI. CDR3 length: 17 residues. Trimming stripped 0 bases from V and 0 bases from J, with 15 bases between. Written as DNA, the CDR3 is TGTGCCAGCAGTTACTCGAGGAACAGCAAAAGCTCCTACGAGCAGTACTTC. The encoded protein is CASSYSRNSKSSYEQYF.

For this clonotype: Little can be read into the size of this beta chain, an off-target read in a library designed for alpha chains. The chain links TRBV7-9 to TRBJ2-1, with TRBD2 identical over 13 bases. Germline CDR1 reads SEHNR; CDR2 reads FQNEAQ (reference sequence). The V segment lost 5 bases and the J segment 5 bases; nucleotides outside the gene matches: 3. CDR3 length: 15 residues. The CDR3 nucleotides read TGTGCCAGCAGCCAAGGACTAGCGGGGGACAATGAGCAGTTCTTC. The encoded protein is CASSQGLAGDNEQFF.